This TCR beta chain was captured by sequencing in a study of blood T cell repertoires in COVID-19. The ends were cut back, 0 bases at V and 2 bases at J, with 8 bases in the middle. The CDR3 has 14 residues. Germline lookup yields CDR1 SGHNT and CDR2 YYREEE (reference sequence). Only in-frame clones appear in the TCRdb table, and some are missing; sequencing was by immunoSEQ multiplex PCR. The sample records almost 70,000 clones, around 88% being singletons. The chain couples TRBV5-4 to TRBJ1-2, with D possibly matching TRBD1 (6 bases). This TCR derives from a woman in her 70s with acute or convalescent COVID-19. Input material: peripheral blood. The CDR3 DNA is TGTGCCAGCAGCTTGGGGGGGCAAAACTATGGCTACACCTTC. Its translation: CASSLGGQNYGYTF.